This T cell receptor beta chain was documented in a study of patients and donors after allogeneic stem cell transplantation. This CDR3 is built from 13 residues. From germline, CDR1 is SQVTM and CDR2 ANQGSEA. V lost 7 bases, J lost 6 bases, and 8 bases stayed unmatched. TCRdb processed the RT-PCR reads anew with MiXCR; each CDR3 protein has one entry. The repertoire holds a few hundred thousand distinct CDR3 sequences, with about 37% as singletons. Sample: blood, either unsorted or a sorted T cell fraction (not recorded which). The TCR comes from a human donor who was either an allogeneic HSCT recipient or a stem cell or donor lymphocyte infusion donor (not recorded which). It is not recorded whose cells these are; they may come from a transplant donor. The chain recombines TRBV29-1 with TRBJ1-5, with 8 bases that match TRBD1. The CDR3 DNA is TGCAGCGCGGGACAGGAAACCGGTCAGCCCCAGCATTTT. It encodes CSAGQETGQPQHF.